These T cell receptor beta chains were read from a single sample in a study of cytomegalovirus exposure and HLA in healthy donors. Method: immunoSEQ multiplex PCR; TCRdb's copy keeps in-frame clones and lacks some. The sample lists approximately 150,000 clones; roughly four fifths were seen once. The sequencing input was PBMCs. The receptors originated from a male donor in good health and CMV-seronegative. CDR3s leave out the opening cysteine and the closing phenylalanine or tryptophan. Fields, in order: V gene, J gene, CDR3 protein.

TRBV6-5,TRBJ1-5,ASSYGPNQPQH
TRBV7-9,TRBJ2-7,ASSSKTGNEQY
TRBV7-9,TRBJ1-6,ASTKRDNSPLH
TRBV2,TRBJ1-6,ASSRQGLSSYNSPLH
TRBV6-5,TRBJ1-2,ASSEGPTGGYT
TRBV7-9,TRBJ2-7,ASSSREGPYEQY
TRBV18,TRBJ1-2,ASSAGTAFDYGYT
TRBV5-1,TRBJ1-1,ASSLWTGVRTEAF
TRBV4-3,TRBJ2-1,ASSQAASGSSNEQF
TRBV7-9,TRBJ1-4,ASSPTGVGSEKLF
TRBV6-6,TRBJ1-2,ASSYSTGWVYGYT
TRBV27,TRBJ2-7,ASSLEVAGPYEQY
TRBV6-1,TRBJ2-7,ASSDWGTSY
TRBV5-4,TRBJ2-3,ASSLAPAATDTQY
TRBV7-2,TRBJ1-1,ASSKDRLENTEAF
TRBV13,TRBJ2-7,ASSLKTGGYEQY
TRBV7-9,TRBJ2-7,ASSPPLNRGRTYEQY
TRBV9,TRBJ2-7,ASSAGDSPRLYEQY
TRBV29-1,TRBJ2-7,STHPTGGVEAGGTMGEQY
TRBV10-3,TRBJ1-3,AISARDRDLDTIY
TRBV5-1,TRBJ2-1,ASSRISGSSYNEQF
TRBV9,TRBJ2-3,ASSVEGPTDTQY
TRBV7-9,TRBJ2-7,SSSLQGYEQY
TRBV6-1,TRBJ1-1,ASSESRQGWTEAF
TRBV30,TRBJ1-5,AWTNKAGNSNQPQH
TRBV5-1,TRBJ2-2,ASSRTSPNTGELF
TRBV19,TRBJ2-3,ASSWASGSTDTQY
TRBV6-1,TRBJ1-4,ASSDDGQFNEKLF
TRBV6-1,TRBJ2-1,ASSEGVAGGSYNEQF
TRBV28,TRBJ2-7,ASSDRDPYEQY
TRBV4-1,TRBJ1-3,ASSALLDFSGNTIY
TRBV5-1,TRBJ1-6,ASSKTENYNSPLH
TRBV11-2,TRBJ2-3,ASRPQGLGTDTQY
TRBV9,TRBJ1-4,ASSFGTGQELF
TRBV9,TRBJ1-5,ASSAGTGANQPQH
TRBV5-1,TRBJ2-5,ASSLGTSGQETQY
TRBV25-1,TRBJ1-1,ASKWGQSEAF
TRBV7-8,TRBJ1-4,ASSLERRGLSDGLKLF
TRBV19,TRBJ2-1,ASSSRLARGEQF
TRBV30,TRBJ1-1,AWSARTVNTEAF
TRBV6-1,TRBJ2-5,ASSQINLEAQY
TRBV4-1,TRBJ2-7,ASSPTGYKQY
TRBV10-3,TRBJ2-7,AISESLVGLAAYEQY
TRBV29-1,TRBJ1-4,SGGQGHEKLF
TRBV4-1,TRBJ2-7,ASSPLAGGPGEQY
TRBV11-3,TRBJ1-4,ASAGTGGEKLF
TRBV2,TRBJ1-2,ASSPTGQNYGYT
TRBV5-1,TRBJ1-1,ASSLARQANTEAF
TRBV2,TRBJ2-7,ASRDRVLSSYEQY
TRBV2,TRBJ1-3,ASSADSGSGNTIY
TRBV5-8,TRBJ2-3,ASSFRDTYTDTQY
TRBV7-3,TRBJ1-2,ASSSGGASYGYT
TRBV9,TRBJ2-5,ASSGGGAISETQY
TRBV27,TRBJ1-5,ASSYGGKGQPQH
TRBV5-6,TRBJ2-7,ASSSLDRGIYEQY
TRBV5-1,TRBJ2-1,ASSKGLAGESYNEQF
TRBV6-6,TRBJ1-2,ASSFAGTANYGYT
TRBV4-2,TRBJ2-7,ASSQPNSGLAGYEQY
TRBV27,TRBJ2-3,ASALGTSFMADTQY
TRBV5-1,TRBJ2-7,ASKDSSTSYEQY